Here is one T cell receptor (beta chain) with its context. The target antigen is unknown. TCRdb independently ran MiXCR on the 5' RACE reads; one entry per CDR3 protein. The table lists 450,000 or so distinct CDR3 sequences, roughly 25% of them singletons. This record comes from a study of T-cell memory formation after mild COVID-19. Looking at the study overall: There were largely donor-specific TCR clusters.

Germline CDR1 MNHNS, CDR2 SASEGT. The CDR3 is 13 residues long. V was clipped by 6 bases and J by 3 bases, with 12 bases between them. Findings and caveats of the study: Among contracting clones, CD4+ were mainly CM/EM and CD8+ enriched in EMRA.

V gene TRBV6-1 combines with J gene TRBJ2-7; D assignment may be TRBD1 or TRBD2 (5 bases each). Sequences were obtained from PBMCs or a T cell subset sorted from them (not recorded which). The source is an adult woman who had mild COVID-19 (a few samples of this study predate the infection). Cell type and time point are not known. DNA of the CDR3: TGTGCCAGCAGGGGGACGGCGAACTACGAGCAGTACTTC. Protein product: CASRGTANYEQYF.